The 9 T cell receptor beta chains in this list originate from one sample, sequenced in a study of T cells expressing NK-cell markers. TCRdb re-analyzed the 5' RACE reads; it lists each CDR3 protein once, without DNA. The sample table includes roughly 420,000 distinct CDR3 sequences. The specimen was blood T cells: a sorted CD56 or NKG2C T cell subset, CD4+ or CD8+ T cells, or bulk PBMC T cells (not recorded which). The receptors come from a woman between 18 and 70 years old in good health.

The V gene is TRBV5-1, the J gene TRBJ1-1. This CDR3 is built from 11 residues. The V gene's germline CDR1 is SGHRS and CDR2 YFSETQ. This chain's CDR3 is CASSQSTEAFF.

V and J are TRBV7-6 and TRBJ2-3; the TRBD1 assignment by TCRdb is unverifiable without DNA. The germline gives CDR1 SGHVS, CDR2 FNYEAQ. The CDR3 has 15 residues. The CDR3: CASSHRRIGGDTQYF. Full variable domain (missing parts from reference TRBV7-6 and TRBJ2-3): GAGVSQSPRYKVTKRGQDVALRCDPISGHVSLYWYRQALGQGPEFLTYFNYEAQQDKSGLPNDRFSAERPEGSISTLTIQRTEQRDSAMYRCASSHRRIGGDTQYFGPGTRLTVL.

The chain employs TRBV3-1 and TRBJ2-1; TCRdb designates TRBD2, a call that cannot be tested without DNA. This CDR3 has 20 amino acids. CDR1 and CDR2 (germline): LGHDT, YNNKEL (reference sequence). This chain's CDR3 is CASSPSTLLGPESSYNEQFF.

The rearrangement links TRBV20-1 to TRBJ2-1; TCRdb's D call, TRBD2, is unchecked because there is no DNA. The CDR3 totals 15 residues. Germline V lookup: CDR1 DFQATT, CDR2 SNEGSKA (reference sequence). Here the CDR3 reads CSARDPGGSYNEQFF.

This chain uses TRBV7-8 with TRBJ2-3; the TRBD1 assignment by TCRdb is unverifiable without DNA. The V gene's germline CDR1 is SGHVS and CDR2 FQNEAQ. The CDR3 length is 16 residues. CDR3 amino acids: CASSTLRQGGTDTQYF.

V is TRBV5-1 and J is TRBJ2-1. This CDR3 spans 13 amino acids. The V gene's germline CDR1 is SGHRS and CDR2 YFSETQ. The CDR3 protein is CASSPLLNNEQFF.

The chain is built from TRBV6-1 and TRBJ2-4; there is no DNA to check the TCRdb D call of TRBD2. The CDR3 consists of 14 residues. Germline V gene sequence: CDR1 MNHNS, CDR2 SASEGT. CDR3 loop: CASIAGGPSNIQYF.

The V gene is TRBV14, the J gene TRBJ2-1; the TCRdb call, TRBD2, lacks DNA for checking. The CDR3 extends over 17 amino acids. Germline V gene sequence: CDR1 SGHDN, CDR2 FVKESK. The CDR3 loop reads CASSQAKGGGRGNEQFF.

The chain is built from TRBV20-1 and TRBJ2-6; without DNA, the TCRdb call of TRBD1 cannot be checked. This CDR3 comprises 20 residues. The germline V gene has CDR1 DFQATT and CDR2 SNEGSKA (reference sequence). CDR3: CSARPAPGQGLRNGANVLTF.